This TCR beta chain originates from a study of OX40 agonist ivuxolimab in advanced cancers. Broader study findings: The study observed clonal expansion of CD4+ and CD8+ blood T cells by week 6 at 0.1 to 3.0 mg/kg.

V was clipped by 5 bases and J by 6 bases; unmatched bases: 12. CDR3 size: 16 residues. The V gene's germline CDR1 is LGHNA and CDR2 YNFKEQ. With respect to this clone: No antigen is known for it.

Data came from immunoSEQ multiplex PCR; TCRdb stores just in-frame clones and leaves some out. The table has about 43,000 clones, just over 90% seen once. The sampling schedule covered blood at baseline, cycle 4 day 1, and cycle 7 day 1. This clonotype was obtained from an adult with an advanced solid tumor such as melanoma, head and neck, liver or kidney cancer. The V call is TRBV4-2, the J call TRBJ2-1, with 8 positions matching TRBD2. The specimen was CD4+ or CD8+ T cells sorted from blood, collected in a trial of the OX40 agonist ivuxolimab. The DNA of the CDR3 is TGTGCCAGCAGCTCTCTGGCGGGGGGCTTAACCAATGAGCAGTTCTTC. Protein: CASSSLAGGLTNEQFF.